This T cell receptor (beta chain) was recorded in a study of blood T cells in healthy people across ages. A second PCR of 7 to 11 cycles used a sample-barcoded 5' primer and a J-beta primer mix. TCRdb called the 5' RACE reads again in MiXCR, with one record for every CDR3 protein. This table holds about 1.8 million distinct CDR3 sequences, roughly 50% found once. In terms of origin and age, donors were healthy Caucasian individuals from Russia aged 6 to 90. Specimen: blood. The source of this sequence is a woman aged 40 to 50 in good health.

The CDR3: CASSQDRAQYQETQYF. The CDR3 DNA follows: TGCGCCAGCAGCCAAGATCGTGCACAGTACCAAGAGACCCAGTACTTC. V gene TRBV4-3 combines with J gene TRBJ2-5; D not resolved. Germline V gene sequence: CDR1 LGHNA, CDR2 YSLEER. The V and J ends lost 0 bases and 0 bases respectively, with 11 bases between them. This CDR3 region has 16 residues.